This TCR beta chain was recovered during a study of control samples from healthy donors and cancer patients. The method was immunoSEQ multiplex PCR; TCRdb's version includes in-frame clones alone and lacks a portion of them. The data show 90,000 to 150,000 clones, with just over 90% seen just once and 6% to 8% held by the top ten. The CDR3 spans 12 residues. Germline V CDR1 and CDR2: MDHEN, SYDVKM. Trimming pared 2 bases from V and 5 bases from J, leaving 3 bases between. The origin of this receptor is a woman aged 18-29 years in good health. The sequencing sample was made of blood. The chain employs TRBV28 and TRBJ2-2; D gene uncertain. The CDR3 nucleotides are TGTGCCAGCAGTTTACGTACCGGGGAGCTGTTTTTT. It yields the protein CASSLRTGELFF.